The 27 T cell receptor beta chains below all came from one sample that was sequenced in a study of PD-1 blockade in mismatch repair-deficient tumors. These receptors' targets are unknown. The method was immunoSEQ multiplex PCR; TCRdb's version includes in-frame clones alone and lacks a portion of them. The sample lists some 14,000 clones, 84% seen once, with 20% to 25% in the top ten. Time point reported: approximately 10-day in vitro stimulation with candidate neoantigen peptide 4. The sequencing used cells cultured in vitro, collected from a patient treated with pembrolizumab. The origin of the receptors is an adult with mismatch repair-deficient cancer.

J is TRBJ1-1 and V is TRBV27; no firm D call. The germline V gene encodes CDR1 MNHEY and CDR2 SMNVEV (reference sequence). The V end lost 2 bases, the J end lost 7 bases, and 8 bases lay between the germline ends. This CDR3 spans 12 amino acids. The DNA of the CDR3 is TGTGCCAGCAGTTTAGTTAGGAGTGAAGCTTTCTTT. This sequence encodes CASSLVRSEAFF.

The gene calls are TRBV5-6 and TRBJ1-1; 9 bases align to TRBD1. The length of the CDR3 is 16 residues. The ends lost 4 bases at V and 3 bases at J; junction bases unmatched: 10. Germline assignment: CDR1 SGHDT and CDR2 YYEEEE. For the CDR3, the DNA is TGTGCCAGCAGCCTGGGACCGGGACAGGGTTACACTGAAGCTTTCTTT. Its protein product is CASSLGPGQGYTEAFF.

V usage is TRBV5-5 and J usage is TRBJ2-2; the D is unclear. With 4 bases removed from V and 3 bases from J, the gap between germline ends came to 16 bases. CDR3 length equals 16 residues. The germline V gene has CDR1 SGHKS and CDR2 YYEKEE (reference sequence). The CDR3 region is CASSPYTTVDTGELFF. Here the CDR3 DNA reads TGTGCCAGCAGCCCCTATACTACGGTGGACACCGGGGAGCTGTTTTTT.

The chain is built from TRBV7-6 and TRBJ2-3; D tentatively fits TRBD1 or TRBD2 (7 bases each). This CDR3 contains 15 residues. The V gene's germline CDR1 is SGHVS and CDR2 FNYEAQ. Trimming pared 6 bases from V and 3 bases from J, leaving 16 bases between. The CDR3 protein is CASSSSGGGTDTQYF. CDR3 coding DNA: TGTGCCAGCAGTTCGTCAGGGGGGGGGACAGATACGCAGTATTTT.

V usage is TRBV5-4 and J usage is TRBJ2-7; D is ambiguous. The CDR3 is 15 amino acids. V was pared by 0 bases and J by 0 bases, with 10 bases between. The germline V gene encodes CDR1 SGHNT and CDR2 YYREEE (reference sequence). The chain's CDR3 is CASSLDGLSSYEQYF. The DNA for the CDR3 is TGTGCCAGCAGCTTGGATGGGTTGTCCTCCTACGAGCAGTACTTC.

The chain has TRBV28 and TRBJ1-1, with 7 bases matching TRBD1. The CDR3 sequence is 14 residues long. CDR1 is MDHEN and CDR2 is SYDVKM in the germline V gene. J was trimmed by 3 bases and V by 4 bases; bases with no gene match: 5. Written as DNA, the CDR3 is TGTGCCAGCAGTTCAGCAGGGGGACACACTGAAGCTTTCTTT. Encoded protein: CASSSAGGHTEAFF.

This rearrangement joins TRBV11-2 to TRBJ2-1; D call uncertain. Trimming stripped 1 base from V and 8 bases from J, with 9 bases between. CDR3 length: 13 amino acids. Per germline, CDR1 SGHAT and CDR2 FQNNGV. The CDR3 DNA follows: TGTGCCAGCAGCTTAGGGGCTGGAGATGAGCAGTTCTTC. Translating it yields CASSLGAGDEQFF.

This sequence joins TRBV2 and TRBJ2-1; 8 bases line up with TRBD2. Trimming at V came to 7 bases and at J to 8 bases, leaving 13 bases not matched to a gene. The CDR3 length is 15 residues. The V gene's germline CDR1 is SNHLY and CDR2 FYNNEI. This chain's CDR3 is CASTGRLAGLDEQFF. In nucleotides, the CDR3 is TGTGCCAGCACTGGTCGGCTAGCGGGCCTCGATGAGCAGTTCTTC.

The gene calls are TRBV6-5 and TRBJ2-1; D possibly matches TRBD1 or TRBD2 (5 bases each). Germline V gene data show CDR1 as MNHEY and CDR2 as SVGAGI. The CDR3 is made up of 13 amino acids. With 5 bases removed from V and 6 bases from J, the gap between germline ends came to 11 bases. CDR3 region: CASSIGTVNEQFF. DNA for the CDR3: TGTGCCAGCAGTATCGGGACGGTCAATGAGCAGTTCTTC.

The J gene is TRBJ2-1, the V gene TRBV7-3, with a possible D match to TRBD2 (5 bases). From germline, CDR1 is SGHTA and CDR2 FQGTGA. The CDR3 length is 15 residues. The V gene lost 0 bases and the J gene lost 10 bases, with 16 bases spanning the gap. CDR3 nucleotides: TGTGCCAGCAGCTTAACTCCGGGAACCTACGGAGAGCAGTTCTTC. It yields the protein CASSLTPGTYGEQFF.

The chain uses TRBV15 and TRBJ1-2; the D gene is possibly TRBD1 (6 bases). The CDR3 is 13 amino acids. V shed 5 bases and J shed 0 bases, with 7 bases lying between them. Germline V CDR1 and CDR2: LNHNV, YYDKDF (reference sequence). The CDR3 nucleotides are TGTGCCACCAGCGGACAGTCTAACTATGGCTACACCTTC. Its protein is CATSGQSNYGYTF. Full variable domain (remainder filled in from reference TRBV15 and TRBJ1-2): DAMVIQNPRYQVTQFGKPVTLSCSQTLNHNVMYWYQQKSSQAPKLLFHYYDKDFNNEADTPDNFQSRRPNTSFCFLDIRSPGLGDTAMYLCATSGQSNYGYTFGSGTRLTVV.

This clone is judged medium-sized. The chain links TRBV25-1 to TRBJ2-2; D might be TRBD2 (6 bases). V lost 9 bases and J lost 8, with 13 bases in between. Germline lookup yields CDR1 MGHDK and CDR2 SYGVNS. The length of the CDR3 is 12 residues. The CDR3 region has the DNA TGTGCCAGTCGGGAGTTTATTGGGGAGCTGTTTTTT. Protein sequence: CASREFIGELFF.

This clone was seen just once. The chain has TRBV4-1 and TRBJ2-7, with D possibly being TRBD1 (6 bases). Germline values: CDR1 MGHRA, CDR2 YSYEKL. The V gene lost 3 bases and the J gene lost 0 bases, with 15 bases spanning the gap. The CDR3 is made up of 16 amino acids. The CDR3 DNA is TGCGCCAGCAGCCAGTTAGACAGGAGAAGCTCCTACGAGCAGTACTTC. The encoded protein is CASSQLDRRSSYEQYF.

J is TRBJ2-7 and V is TRBV4-2; TRBD2 is a possible D gene (5 bases). Trimming stripped 1 base from V and 3 bases from J, with 10 bases between. Germline-derived CDR1 and CDR2 are LGHNA and YNFKEQ. The CDR3 loop spans 14 amino acids. CDR3 loop: CASSQGGRVYEQYF. In DNA form, the CDR3 reads TGTGCCAGCAGCCAAGGAGGGCGGGTCTACGAGCAGTACTTC.

The rearrangement joins TRBV5-1 to TRBJ2-7, with D uncertain. V lost 3 bases, J lost 2 bases, and 15 bases lay in between. Germline loops: CDR1 SGHRS, CDR2 YFSETQ. CDR3 length: 15 residues. As DNA, the CDR3 is TGCGCCAGCAGCTCGACAAGGCCAGAAGCCTACGAGCAGTACTTC. Protein product: CASSSTRPEAYEQYF.

The chain is built from TRBV19 and TRBJ2-1, with D possibly TRBD1 on 5 matching bases. The CDR3 extends over 13 amino acids. Trimming removed 1 base from V and 6 bases from J, with 7 bases in between. From germline, CDR1 is LNHDA and CDR2 SQIVND (reference sequence). CDR3 sequence reads: CASSIATGNEQFF. The CDR3 DNA is TGTGCCAGTAGTATAGCAACAGGCAATGAGCAGTTCTTC. The full variable domain, rest sourced from reference TRBV19 and TRBJ2-1, is DGGITQSPKYLFRKEGQNVTLSCEQNLNHDAMYWYRQDPGQGLRLIYYSQIVNDFQKGDIAEGYSVSREKKESFPLTVTSAQKNPTAFYLCASSIATGNEQFFGPGTRLTVL.

This chain links TRBV30 with TRBJ1-4; unclear D gene. With 1 base removed from V and 4 bases from J, the gap between germline ends came to 4 bases. The CDR3 is 12 residues long. The germline CDR1 and CDR2 sequences are GTSNPN and SVGIG (reference sequence). CDR3 residues: CAWSANNEKLFF. The CDR3 DNA reads TGTGCCTGGAGTGCTAATAATGAAAAACTGTTTTTT. Based on the CDR3 plus reference TRBV30 and TRBJ1-4, the full variable domain is SQTIHQWPATLVQPVGSPLSLECTVEGTSNPNLYWYRQAAGRGLQLLFYSVGIGQISSEVPQNLSASRPQDRQFILSSKKLLLSDSGFYLCAWSANNEKLFFGSGTQLSVL.

V gene TRBV6-5 combines with J gene TRBJ2-5; 9 bases are shared with TRBD1. Per the germline V gene, CDR1 is MNHEY and CDR2 is SVGAGI. V lost 5 bases, J lost 5 bases, and 6 bases stayed unmatched. This CDR3 has 14 amino acids. The CDR3 bases are TGTGCCAGCAGTACCCCCGGACAGGGGGAGACCCAGTACTTC. Protein product: CASSTPGQGETQYF.

The gene calls are TRBV10-2 and TRBJ1-1, with 7 bases that match TRBD1. Unmatched junction bases numbered 10, after V lost 8 bases and J lost 7 bases. Germline V lookup: CDR1 WSHSY, CDR2 SAAADI. The CDR3 extends over 13 amino acids. The CDR3 DNA reads TGCGCCAGCGGACGAGGACAGGAGAGTGAAGCTTTCTTT. Its protein product is CASGRGQESEAFF.

V is TRBV18 and J is TRBJ2-7, with 7 bases fitting TRBD2. V dropped 1 base and J dropped 0; count of bases not matched to a gene: 6. Germline values: CDR1 KGHSH, CDR2 LQKENI. CDR3 length equals 16 residues. The CDR3 nucleotides read TGTGCCAGCTCACCACGAACAGCGGGAACCTCCTACGAGCAGTACTTC. Translating gives CASSPRTAGTSYEQYF. The full variable domain, with the rest looked up from reference TRBV18 and TRBJ2-7, is NAGVMQNPRHLVRRRGQEARLRCSPMKGHSHVYWYRQLPEEGLKFMVYLQKENIIDESGMPKERFSAEFPKEGPSILRIQQVVRGDSAAYFCASSPRTAGTSYEQYFGPGTRLTVT.

This clone was detected once. V gene TRBV27 combines with J gene TRBJ2-2, with 8 bases aligning to TRBD1. This CDR3 is 15 amino acids long. V was clipped by 3 bases and J by 1 base; unmatched bases: 1. CDR1 is MNHEY and CDR2 is SMNVEV in the germline V gene (reference sequence). The CDR3 loop reads CASSFDRGNTGELFF. The CDR3 DNA reads as TGTGCCAGCAGTTTCGACAGGGGGAACACCGGGGAGCTGTTTTTT.

The rearrangement uses TRBV2 and TRBJ1-5; maybe TRBD1 (6 bases). Deletions cut 5 bases from V and 4 bases from J, with 9 bases between. The CDR3 spans 13 residues. Germline V gene sequence: CDR1 SNHLY, CDR2 FYNNEI. The CDR3 loop reads CASSRTDNQPQHF. The CDR3 nucleotides read TGTGCCAGCAGTAGGACAGATAATCAGCCCCAGCATTTT.

This clone was detected only a few times. The rearrangement joins TRBV28 to TRBJ2-7; the match to TRBD1 covers 8 bases. V lost 1 base and J lost 3; bases outside the gene matches: 2. The germline CDR1 and CDR2 sequences are MDHEN and SYDVKM. CDR3 size: 14 residues. In DNA, the CDR3 is TGTGCCAGCAGTTTATTGACAGGGGACTACGAGCAGTACTTC. It specifies CASSLLTGDYEQYF.

This chain uses TRBV9 with TRBJ2-7, with D perhaps matching TRBD2 (6 bases). CDR1 is SGDLS, CDR2 YYNGEE, per germline. V was trimmed by 4 bases and J by 4 bases, leaving 18 bases between them. The CDR3 totals 15 residues. The DNA for the CDR3 is TGTGCCAGCAGCCCCGGAAACGGGAGAGGGTACGAGCAGTACTTC. Translated, it gives CASSPGNGRGYEQYF.

The chain combines TRBV19 with TRBJ2-3, with 12 bases fitting TRBD2. The J segment lost 5 bases and the V segment lost 7 bases, leaving 7 bases of the junction unmatched. CDR3 length: 15 residues. The germline gives CDR1 LNHDA, CDR2 SQIVND (reference sequence). The CDR3: CASIPSGRAKDTQYF. CDR3 in DNA: TGTGCCAGTATCCCTAGCGGGAGGGCCAAAGATACGCAGTATTTT.

The rearrangement joins TRBV7-3 to TRBJ2-6; D remains ambiguous. Germline V lookup: CDR1 SGHTA, CDR2 FQGTGA. The V and J ends lost 2 bases and 0 bases respectively, with 5 bases between them. The CDR3 contains 15 residues. CDR3 sequence (DNA): TGTGCCAGCAGCTTAGGGTTCTCTGGGGCCAACGTCCTGACTTTC. It encodes CASSLGFSGANVLTF.

CDR3 in amino acids: CASSRTGRGETQYF. The CDR3, as DNA: TGTGCCAGCAGTAGGACAGGGCGGGGGGAGACCCAGTACTTC. The chain joins TRBV6-1 to TRBJ2-5; maybe TRBD1 (8 bases). The CDR3 sequence is 14 residues long. Germline V gives CDR1 MNHNS, CDR2 SASEGT. V was trimmed by 5 bases and J by 5 bases, leaving 15 bases between them.